This entry is about one T cell receptor beta chain. The antigen is undetermined. The data derive from a study of T cell responses to AZD1222 COVID-19 vaccine. Study-wide points: Within unmutated variant regions lay the reported targets of nearly half of spike-specific TCRs.

The germline V and J ends were trimmed by 5 bases and 2 bases, with 11 bases remaining between them. The CDR3 is made up of 14 amino acids. Germline V gene lookup returns CDR1 MNHEY and CDR2 SVGEGT. Libraries were prepared by immunoSEQ multiplex PCR; TCRdb keeps only in-frame clonotypes and omits some of them. The profile shows some 130,000 clones, approximately 83% of them singletons. The sample here was peripheral blood, taken on day 0 of AZD1222 vaccination. V usage is TRBV6-2 or TRBV6-3 and J usage is TRBJ2-3, with D unclear. The source is an adult in good health. This chain's CDR3 is CASSHRANTDTQYF. The CDR3, as DNA: TGTGCCAGCAGTCATAGGGCTAACACAGATACGCAGTATTTT.